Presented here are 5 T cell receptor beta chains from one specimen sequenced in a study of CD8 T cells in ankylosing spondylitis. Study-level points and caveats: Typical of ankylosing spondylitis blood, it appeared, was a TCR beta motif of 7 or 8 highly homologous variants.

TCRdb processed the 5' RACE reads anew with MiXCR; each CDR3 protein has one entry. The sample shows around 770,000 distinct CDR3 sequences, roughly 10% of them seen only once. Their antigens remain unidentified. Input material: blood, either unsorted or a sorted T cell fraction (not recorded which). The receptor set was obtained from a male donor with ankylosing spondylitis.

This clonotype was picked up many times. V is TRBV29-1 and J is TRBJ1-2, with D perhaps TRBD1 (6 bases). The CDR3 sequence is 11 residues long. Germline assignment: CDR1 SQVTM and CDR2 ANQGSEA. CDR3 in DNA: TGCGCCTTACGGGGGGGGCTCGGCTACACCTTC. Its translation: CALRGGLGYTF.

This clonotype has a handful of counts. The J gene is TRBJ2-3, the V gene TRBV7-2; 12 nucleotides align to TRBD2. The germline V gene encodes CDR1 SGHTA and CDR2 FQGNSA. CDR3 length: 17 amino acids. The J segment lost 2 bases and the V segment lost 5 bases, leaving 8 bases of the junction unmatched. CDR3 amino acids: CASSIRLAGEATDTQYF. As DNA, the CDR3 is TGTGCCAGCAGCATCCGACTAGCGGGAGAAGCCACAGATACGCAGTATTTT.

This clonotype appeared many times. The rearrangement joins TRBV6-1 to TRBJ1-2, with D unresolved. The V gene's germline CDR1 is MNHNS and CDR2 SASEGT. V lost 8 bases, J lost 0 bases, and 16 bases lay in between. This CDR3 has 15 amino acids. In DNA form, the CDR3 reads TGTGCCAGCTACCGGGCCCGGTCGGCTAACTATGGCTACACCTTC. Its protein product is CASYRARSANYGYTF.

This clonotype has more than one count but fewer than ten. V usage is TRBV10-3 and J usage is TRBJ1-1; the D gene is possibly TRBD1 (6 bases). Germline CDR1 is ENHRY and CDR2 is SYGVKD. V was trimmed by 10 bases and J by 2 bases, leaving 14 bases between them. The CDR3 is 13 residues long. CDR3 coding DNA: TGTGCCACCCAAGGACAGCCAAACACTGAAGCTTTCTTT. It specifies CATQGQPNTEAFF.

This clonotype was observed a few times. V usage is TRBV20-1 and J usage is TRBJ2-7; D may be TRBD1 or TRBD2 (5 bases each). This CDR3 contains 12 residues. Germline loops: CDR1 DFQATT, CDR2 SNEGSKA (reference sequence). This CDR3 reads CSARDGPLEQYF. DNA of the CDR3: TGCAGCGCCCGGGACGGCCCGCTCGAGCAGTACTTC.